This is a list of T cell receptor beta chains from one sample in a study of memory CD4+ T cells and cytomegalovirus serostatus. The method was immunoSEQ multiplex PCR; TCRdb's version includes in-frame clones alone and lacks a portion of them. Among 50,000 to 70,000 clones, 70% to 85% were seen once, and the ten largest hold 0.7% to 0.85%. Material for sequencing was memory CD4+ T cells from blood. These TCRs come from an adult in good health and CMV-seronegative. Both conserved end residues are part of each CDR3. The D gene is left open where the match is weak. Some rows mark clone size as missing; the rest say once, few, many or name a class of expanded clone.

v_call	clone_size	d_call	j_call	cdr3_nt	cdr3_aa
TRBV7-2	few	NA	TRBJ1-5	TGTGCCAGCAGCCTAGCGGCGATTCCCGCCGGAGGGCCCTTTCAGCCCCAGCATTTT	CASSLAAIPAGGPFQPQHF
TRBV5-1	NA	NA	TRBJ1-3	TGCGCCAGCAGCTTGGACCGGACTGCCGGAAACACCATATATTTT	CASSLDRTAGNTIYF
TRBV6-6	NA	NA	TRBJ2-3	TGTGCCAGCACCGGGACAACCGGAGGCACAGATACGCAGTATTTT	CASTGTTGGTDTQYF
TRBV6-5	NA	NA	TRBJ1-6	TGTGCCAGCAGTTACTCCGGATCCCTCCACTTT	CASSYSGSLHF
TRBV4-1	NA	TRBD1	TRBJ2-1	TGCGCCAGCAGCTTGCGGACAGGACAGATCTACAATGAGCAGTTCTTC	CASSLRTGQIYNEQFF
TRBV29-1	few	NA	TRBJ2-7	TGCAGCGTTGAAGACAGTACCTACGAGCAGTACTTC	CSVEDSTYEQYF
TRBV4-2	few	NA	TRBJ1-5	TGTGCCAGCAGCCCGCCAGGGAATCAGCCCCAGCATTTT	CASSPPGNQPQHF
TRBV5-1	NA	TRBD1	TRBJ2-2	TGCGCCAGCAGCTTTCAACAGGGGACCGGGGAGCTGTTTTTT	CASSFQQGTGELFF
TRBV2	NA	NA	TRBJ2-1	TGTGCCAGCAGTGAACAACGGAAGTTCTTC	CASSEQRKFF
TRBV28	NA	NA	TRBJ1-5	TGTGCCAGCATCAGATGGGAGACGGGGAGCAATCAGCCCCAGCATTTT	CASIRWETGSNQPQHF
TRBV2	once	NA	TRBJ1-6	TGTGCCAGCAGTGAATTAGGCGATTCACCCCTCCACTTT	CASSELGDSPLHF
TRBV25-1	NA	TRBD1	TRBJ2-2	TGTGCCAGCAGTGAGGGGACAGGGGGTTACACCGGGGAGCTGTTTTTT	CASSEGTGGYTGELFF
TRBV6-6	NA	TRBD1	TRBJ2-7	TGTGCCAGCAGTCAAAACTCGGGACAGCGAACCTACGAGCAGTACTTC	CASSQNSGQRTYEQYF
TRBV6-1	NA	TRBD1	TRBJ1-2	TGTGCCAGCAGCGAACAGGGGAACTATGGCTACACCTTC	CASSEQGNYGYTF
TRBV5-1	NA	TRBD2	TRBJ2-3	TGCGCCAGCAGCTTGACTAGCGGGAGAACAGATACGCAGTATTTT	CASSLTSGRTDTQYF
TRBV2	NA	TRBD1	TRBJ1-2	TGTGCCAGCAATATACAGGGGGTCTATGGCTACACCTTC	CASNIQGVYGYTF